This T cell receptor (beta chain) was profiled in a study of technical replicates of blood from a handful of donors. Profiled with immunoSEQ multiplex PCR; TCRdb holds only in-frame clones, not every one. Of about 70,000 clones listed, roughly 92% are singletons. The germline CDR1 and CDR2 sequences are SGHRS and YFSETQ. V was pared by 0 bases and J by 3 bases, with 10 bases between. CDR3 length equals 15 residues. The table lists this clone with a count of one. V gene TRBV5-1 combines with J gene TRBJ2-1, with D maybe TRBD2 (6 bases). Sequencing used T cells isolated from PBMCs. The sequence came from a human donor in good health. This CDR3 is CASSLGSGNYNEQFF. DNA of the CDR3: TGCGCCAGCAGCTTGGGTAGCGGTAACTACAATGAGCAGTTCTTC.